This TCR beta chain was captured by sequencing in a study of technical replicates of blood from several donors. Clones were sequenced by immunoSEQ multiplex PCR, and TCRdb holds only the in-frame ones, with some missing. This sample has about 75,000 clones, with around 97% found just once. The receptor's source is a human donor in good health. What was sequenced was T cells isolated from PBMCs.

DNA for the CDR3: TGTGCCAGTAGTCCCGGGACAGGGGGATATGGCTACACCTTC. Protein: CASSPGTGGYGYTF. The chain combines TRBV19 with TRBJ1-2; 11 bases are a match to TRBD1. The CDR3 covers 14 residues. CDR1 LNHDA and CDR2 SQIVND come from the germline V gene (reference sequence). V was pared by 5 bases and J by 5 bases, with 4 bases of the junction left unmatched.